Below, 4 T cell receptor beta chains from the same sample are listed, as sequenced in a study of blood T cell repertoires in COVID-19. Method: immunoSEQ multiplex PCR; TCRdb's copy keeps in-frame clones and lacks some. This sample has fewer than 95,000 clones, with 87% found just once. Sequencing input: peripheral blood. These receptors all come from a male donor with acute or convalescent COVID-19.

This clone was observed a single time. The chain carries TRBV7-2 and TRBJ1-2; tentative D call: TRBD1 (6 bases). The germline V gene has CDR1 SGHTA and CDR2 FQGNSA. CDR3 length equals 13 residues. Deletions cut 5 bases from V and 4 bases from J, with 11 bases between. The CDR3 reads CASSNTGSYGYTF. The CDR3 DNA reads TGTGCCAGCAGCAATACAGGGAGCTATGGCTACACCTTC.

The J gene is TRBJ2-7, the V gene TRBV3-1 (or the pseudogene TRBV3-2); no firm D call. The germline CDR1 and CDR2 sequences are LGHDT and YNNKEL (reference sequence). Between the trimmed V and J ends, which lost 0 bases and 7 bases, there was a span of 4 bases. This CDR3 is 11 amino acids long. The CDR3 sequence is CASSQDVEQYF. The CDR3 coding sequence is TGTGCCAGCAGCCAAGACGTGGAGCAGTACTTC.

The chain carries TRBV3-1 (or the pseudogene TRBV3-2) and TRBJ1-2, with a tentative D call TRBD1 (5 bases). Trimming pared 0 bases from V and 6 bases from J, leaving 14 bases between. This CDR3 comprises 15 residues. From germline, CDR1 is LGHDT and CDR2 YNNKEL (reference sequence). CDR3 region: CASSQDGQGWDGYTF. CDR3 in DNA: TGTGCCAGCAGCCAAGATGGTCAGGGATGGGATGGCTACACCTTC.

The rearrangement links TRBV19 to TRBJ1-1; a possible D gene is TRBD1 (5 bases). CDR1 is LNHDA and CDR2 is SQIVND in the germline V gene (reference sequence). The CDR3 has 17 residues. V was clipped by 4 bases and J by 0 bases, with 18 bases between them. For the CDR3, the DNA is TGTGCCAGTAGTAACATCGGCCTGACCAGGGTGAACACTGAAGCTTTCTTT. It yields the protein CASSNIGLTRVNTEAFF. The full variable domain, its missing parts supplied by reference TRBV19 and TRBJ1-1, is DGGITQSPKYLFRKEGQNVTLSCEQNLNHDAMYWYRQDPGQGLRLIYYSQIVNDFQKGDIAEGYSVSREKKESFPLTVTSAQKNPTAFYLCASSNIGLTRVNTEAFFGQGTRLTVV.